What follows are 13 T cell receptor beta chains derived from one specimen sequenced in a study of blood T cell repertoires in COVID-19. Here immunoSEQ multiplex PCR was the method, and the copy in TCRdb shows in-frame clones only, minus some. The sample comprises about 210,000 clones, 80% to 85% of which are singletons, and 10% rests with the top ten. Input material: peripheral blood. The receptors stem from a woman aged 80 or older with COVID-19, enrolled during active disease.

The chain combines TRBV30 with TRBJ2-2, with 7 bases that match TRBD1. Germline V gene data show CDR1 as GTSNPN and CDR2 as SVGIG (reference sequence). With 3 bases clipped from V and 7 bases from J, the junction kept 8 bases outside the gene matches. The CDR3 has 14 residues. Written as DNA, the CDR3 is TGTGCCTGGAGAGAGGGACAGCAAAGCGGGGAGCTGTTTTTT. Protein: CAWREGQQSGELFF.

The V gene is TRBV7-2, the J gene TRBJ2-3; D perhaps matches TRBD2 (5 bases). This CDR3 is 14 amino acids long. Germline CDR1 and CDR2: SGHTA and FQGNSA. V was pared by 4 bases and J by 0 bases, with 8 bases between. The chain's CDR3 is CASSSSSSTDTQYF. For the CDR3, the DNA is TGTGCCAGCAGCTCTAGCTCTAGCACAGATACGCAGTATTTT.

The CDR3 DNA follows: TGTGCCAGCAGCCTAGCAAACGGGACAGGGGCCTATTTGAACACTGAAGCTTTCTTT. Translated, it gives CASSLANGTGAYLNTEAFF. The chain carries TRBV5-8 and TRBJ1-1; 10 positions match TRBD1. From germline, CDR1 is SGHTS and CDR2 YDEGEE. The CDR3 extends over 19 amino acids. The V segment lost 4 bases and the J segment 0 bases; nucleotides outside the gene matches: 15.

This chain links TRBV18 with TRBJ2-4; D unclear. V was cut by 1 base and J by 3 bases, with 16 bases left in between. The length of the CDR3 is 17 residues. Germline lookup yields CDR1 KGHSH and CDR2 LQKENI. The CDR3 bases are TGTGCCAGCTCACCACAAGAGACATTCGTAGGCAAAAACATTCAGTACTTC. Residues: CASSPQETFVGKNIQYF.

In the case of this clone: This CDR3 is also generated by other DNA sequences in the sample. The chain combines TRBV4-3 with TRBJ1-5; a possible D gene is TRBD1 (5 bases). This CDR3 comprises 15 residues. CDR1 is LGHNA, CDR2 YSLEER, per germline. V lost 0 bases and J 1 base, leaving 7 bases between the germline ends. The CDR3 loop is CASSQDRGSNQPQHF. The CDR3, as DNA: TGCGCCAGCAGCCAAGATAGGGGAAGCAATCAGCCCCAGCATTTT.

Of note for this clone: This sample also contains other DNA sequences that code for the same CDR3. CDR3 nucleotides: TGTGCCATCAGTGAGTCGGGAGGGGGAAATCAGCCCCAGCATTTT. This sequence encodes CAISESGGGNQPQHF. The V gene is TRBV10-3, the J gene TRBJ1-5; the D gene is possibly TRBD1 (6 bases). The CDR3 is 15 amino acids. Germline V gene data show CDR1 as ENHRY and CDR2 as SYGVKD. The V and J ends lost 0 bases and 4 bases respectively, with 10 bases between them.

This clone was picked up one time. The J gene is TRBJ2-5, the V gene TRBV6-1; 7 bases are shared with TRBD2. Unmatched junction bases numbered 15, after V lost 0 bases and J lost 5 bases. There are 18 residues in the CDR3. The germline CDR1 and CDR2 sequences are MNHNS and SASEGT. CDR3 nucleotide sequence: TGTGCCAGCAGTGAAGCGCTTGGGGTCCAGCGGGGAAAGGAGACCCAGTACTTC. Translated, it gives CASSEALGVQRGKETQYF.

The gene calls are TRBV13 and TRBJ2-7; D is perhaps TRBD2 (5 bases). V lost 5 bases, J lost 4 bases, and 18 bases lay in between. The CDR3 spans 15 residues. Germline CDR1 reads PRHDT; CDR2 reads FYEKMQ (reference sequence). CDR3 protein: CASSPRLAGFYEQYF. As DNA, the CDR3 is TGTGCCAGCAGCCCCCGGCTAGCTGGTTTTTACGAGCAGTACTTC.

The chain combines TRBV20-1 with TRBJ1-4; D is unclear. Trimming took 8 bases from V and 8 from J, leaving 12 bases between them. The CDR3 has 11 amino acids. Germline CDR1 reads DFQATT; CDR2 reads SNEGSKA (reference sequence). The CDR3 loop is CSSTLMEKLFF. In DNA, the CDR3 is TGCAGTTCTACACTAATGGAAAAACTGTTTTTT.

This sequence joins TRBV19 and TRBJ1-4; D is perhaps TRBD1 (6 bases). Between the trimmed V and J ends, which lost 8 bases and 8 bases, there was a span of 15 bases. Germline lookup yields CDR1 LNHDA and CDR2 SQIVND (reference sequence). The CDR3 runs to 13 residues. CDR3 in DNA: TGTGCCAGTGGGACACTTATGTGGGAAAAACTGTTTTTT. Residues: CASGTLMWEKLFF. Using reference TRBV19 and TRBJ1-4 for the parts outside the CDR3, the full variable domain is DGGITQSPKYLFRKEGQNVTLSCEQNLNHDAMYWYRQDPGQGLRLIYYSQIVNDFQKGDIAEGYSVSREKKESFPLTVTSAQKNPTAFYLCASGTLMWEKLFFGSGTQLSVL.

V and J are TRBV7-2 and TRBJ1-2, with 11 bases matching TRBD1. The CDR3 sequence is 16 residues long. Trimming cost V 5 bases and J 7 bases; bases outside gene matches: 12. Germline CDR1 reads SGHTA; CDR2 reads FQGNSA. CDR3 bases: TGTGCCAGCAGCCCCCTCTCGGGACAGGGGGTGGGTGGCTACACCTTC. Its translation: CASSPLSGQGVGGYTF.

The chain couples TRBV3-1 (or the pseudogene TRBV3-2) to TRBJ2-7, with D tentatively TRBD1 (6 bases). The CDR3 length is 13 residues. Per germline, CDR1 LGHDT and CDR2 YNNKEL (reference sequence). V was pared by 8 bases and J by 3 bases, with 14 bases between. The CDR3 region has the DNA TGTGCCAGCTCACCGAGGGGGTTCTACGAGCAGTACTTC. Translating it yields CASSPRGFYEQYF.

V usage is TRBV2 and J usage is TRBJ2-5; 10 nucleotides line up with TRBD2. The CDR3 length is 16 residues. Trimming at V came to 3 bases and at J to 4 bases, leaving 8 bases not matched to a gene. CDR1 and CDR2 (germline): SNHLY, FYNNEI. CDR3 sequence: CASSDPSAGGGETQYF. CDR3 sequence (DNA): TGTGCCAGCAGTGATCCCTCAGCGGGGGGGGGAGAGACCCAGTACTTC.